This T cell receptor (beta chain) was found in a study of regulatory T cells in long-lasting Graves disease. Time point of the sample: newly diagnosed GD, antithyroid drugs for less than 3 months. Following extraction of RNA from PBMCs, that RNA was used to make the TCR library. About this clonotype itself: Its antigen is not known.

The ends were cut back, 8 bases at V and 2 bases at J, with 22 bases in the middle. The CDR3 contains 15 residues. Germline CDR1 and CDR2: GTSNPN and SVGIG (reference sequence). According to the study, TCR beta libraries were built with iRepertoire HTBI primers and CDR3-region Arm-PCR. TCRdb re-analysed the multiplex PCR reads in MiXCR, keeping a single row per CDR3 protein. The data hold 440,000 or so distinct CDR3 sequences, with 15% observed a single time. Broader study findings: Public clonotype sharing was higher in persistent than newly diagnosed patients.

These data also formed part of another study, on T cells in Graves' hyperthyroidism and ophthalmopathy. That investigation notes: Through a model of 13 V-J features, ophthalmopathy was separated from stable hyperthyroidism. The model made its ophthalmopathy prediction, and onset followed a median approximately 6 months later.

The sample in question was peripheral blood mononuclear cells (PBMCs), obtained at new diagnosis, from a patient treated with antithyroid drugs. V is TRBV30 and J is TRBJ2-7, with D unclear. The receptor's source is a woman aged 30 to 39 with Graves disease. The CDR3, as DNA: TGTGCCAGTAGTGTGGCCCTCAGGATGACCTACGAGCAGTACTTC. It yields the protein CASSVALRMTYEQYF. Filled out from reference TRBV30 and TRBJ2-7, the complete variable domain reads SQTIHQWPATLVQPVGSPLSLECTVEGTSNPNLYWYRQAAGRGLQLLFYSVGIGQISSEVPQNLSASRPQDRQFILSSKKLLLSDSGFYLCASSVALRMTYEQYFGPGTRLTVT.